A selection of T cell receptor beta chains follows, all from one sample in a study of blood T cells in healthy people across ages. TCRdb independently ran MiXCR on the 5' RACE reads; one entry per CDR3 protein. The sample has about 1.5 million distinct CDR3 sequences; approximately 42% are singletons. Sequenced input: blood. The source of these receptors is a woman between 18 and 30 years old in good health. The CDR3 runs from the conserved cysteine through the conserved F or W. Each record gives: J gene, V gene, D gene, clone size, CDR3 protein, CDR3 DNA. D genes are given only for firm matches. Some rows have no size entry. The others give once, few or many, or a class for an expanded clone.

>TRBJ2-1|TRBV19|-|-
CVSSILISQALNNEQFF
TGTGTCAGTAGTATCCTCATCTCTCAGGCGCTGAACAATGAGCAGTTCTTC
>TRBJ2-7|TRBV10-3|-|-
CAISSVRGADEQYF
TGTGCCATCAGTTCGGTTAGGGGGGCGGACGAGCAGTACTTC
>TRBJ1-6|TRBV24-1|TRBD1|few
CATSGDGQGYYNSPLHF
TGTGCCACCAGTGGCGACGGACAGGGCTACTATAATTCACCCCTCCACTTT
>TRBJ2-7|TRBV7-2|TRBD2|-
CASSLISGTSGYNEQYF
TGTGCCAGCAGCTTAATCTCCGGGACTAGCGGTTACAATGAGCAGTACTTC
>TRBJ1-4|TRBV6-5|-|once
CASTQTTGNEKLFF
TGTGCCAGCACCCAGACAACCGGCAATGAAAAACTGTTTTTT
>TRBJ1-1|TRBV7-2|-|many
CASSSEVTAEAFF
TGTGCCAGCAGCTCCGAGGTTACGGCTGAAGCTTTCTTT
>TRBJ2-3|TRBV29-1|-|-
CSVGRRAARTQYF
TGCAGCGTTGGTCGTCGGGCTGCTCGCACGCAGTATTTT
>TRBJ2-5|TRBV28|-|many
CASRSLGGEGETQYF
TGTGCCAGCAGATCCTTGGGGGGAGAAGGAGAGACCCAGTACTTC
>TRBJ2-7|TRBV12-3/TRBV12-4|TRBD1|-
CASSADRGMIYEQYF
TGTGCCAGCAGCGCCGACAGGGGGATGATCTACGAGCAGTACTTC
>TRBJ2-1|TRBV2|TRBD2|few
CASRTSGSESYNEQFF
TGTGCCAGCAGAACTAGCGGGAGTGAGTCCTACAATGAGCAGTTCTTC
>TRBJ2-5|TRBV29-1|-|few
CSVSGGSLETQYF
TGCAGCGTGAGCGGAGGGTCTTTAGAGACCCAGTACTTC
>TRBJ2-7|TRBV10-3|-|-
CAIMESYEQYF
TGTGCCATCATGGAGTCCTACGAGCAGTACTTC
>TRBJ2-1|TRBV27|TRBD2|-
CATMTSGDYNEQFF
TGTGCCACAATGACTAGCGGCGACTACAATGAGCAGTTCTTC
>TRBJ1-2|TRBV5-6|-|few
CASRLGRLGGYTF
TGTGCCAGCCGGCTAGGCAGGCTAGGCGGCTACACCTTC
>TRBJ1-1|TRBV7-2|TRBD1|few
CASSRDRGAEAFF
TGTGCCAGCAGCCGGGACAGGGGGGCTGAAGCTTTCTTT
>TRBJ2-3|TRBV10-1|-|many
CASSESRLTDTQYF
TGCGCCAGCAGTGAGTCGAGACTGACAGATACGCAGTATTTT
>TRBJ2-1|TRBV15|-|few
CATSRATSYNEQFF
TGTGCCACCAGCAGAGCGACTTCCTACAATGAGCAGTTCTTC
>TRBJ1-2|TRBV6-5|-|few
CASSAAGGGIGGYTF
TGTGCCAGCAGCGCCGCGGGAGGGGGAATAGGGGGCTACACCTTC
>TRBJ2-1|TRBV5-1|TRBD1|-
CASSLTRDSLAQETQFF
TGCGCCAGCAGCTTGACCCGGGACAGTCTGGCTCAAGAGACCCAGTTCTTC
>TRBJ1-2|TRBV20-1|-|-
CSARLPGLKKGGYGYTF
TGCAGTGCTAGACTGCCGGGACTCAAAAAAGGGGGCTATGGCTACACCTTC
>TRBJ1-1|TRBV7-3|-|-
CVSSPGRLFTEAFF
TGTGTCAGCAGCCCGGGACGGCTGTTCACTGAAGCTTTCTTT
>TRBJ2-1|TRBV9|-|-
CASSVVPGDWYEQFF
TGTGCCAGCAGCGTAGTGCCGGGAGACTGGTACGAGCAGTTCTTC
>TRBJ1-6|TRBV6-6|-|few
CASSYEGNSYNSPLHF
TGTGCCAGCAGTTATGAGGGGAACTCCTATAATTCACCCCTCCACTTT
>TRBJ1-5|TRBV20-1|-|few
CSARSKPNQPQHF
TGCAGTGCTCGAAGCAAGCCAAATCAGCCCCAGCATTTT
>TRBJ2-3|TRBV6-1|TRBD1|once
CASSEGRTGADTQYF
TGTGCCAGCAGTGAAGGAAGAACAGGGGCAGATACGCAGTATTTT
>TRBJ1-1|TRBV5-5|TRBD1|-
CASSFVGIDRDTEAFF
TGTGCCAGCAGCTTTGTGGGAATCGACAGGGACACTGAAGCTTTCTTT
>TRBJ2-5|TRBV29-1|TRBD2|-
CSVEGTSAHSYVQYF
TGCAGCGTTGAAGGGACTAGCGCCCACTCCTACGTGCAGTACTTC
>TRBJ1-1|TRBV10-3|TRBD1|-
CAISQTTGEGTEAFF
TGTGCCATCAGTCAAACGACAGGGGAAGGCACTGAAGCTTTCTTT